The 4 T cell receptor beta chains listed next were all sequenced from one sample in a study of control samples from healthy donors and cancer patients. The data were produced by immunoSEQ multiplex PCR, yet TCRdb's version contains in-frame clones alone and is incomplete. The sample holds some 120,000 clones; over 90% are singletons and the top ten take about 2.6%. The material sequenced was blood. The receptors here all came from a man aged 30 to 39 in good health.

CDR3 coding DNA: TGTGCCAGCAGTCAAACGGGAGGGGATATCTACGAGCAGTACTTC. This codes for CASSQTGGDIYEQYF. This rearrangement joins TRBV28 to TRBJ2-7, with 8 bases aligning to TRBD2. The CDR3 covers 15 residues. The trim removed 5 bases at V and 3 bases at J, leaving 9 bases unmatched. Germline V gene lookup returns CDR1 MDHEN and CDR2 SYDVKM.

The CDR3 protein is CAIWGQGTNSPLHF. CDR3 coding DNA: TGTGCCATTTGGGGACAGGGGACTAATTCACCCCTCCACTTT. This chain connects TRBV6-5 to TRBJ1-6, with 10 nucleotides matching TRBD1. Germline lookup yields CDR1 MNHEY and CDR2 SVGAGI. With V trimmed by 10 bases and J by 6 bases, 6 bases remained unmatched. The length of the CDR3 is 14 residues.

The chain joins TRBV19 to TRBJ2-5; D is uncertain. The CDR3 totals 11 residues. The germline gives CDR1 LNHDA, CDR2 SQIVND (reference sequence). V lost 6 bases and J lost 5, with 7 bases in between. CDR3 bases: TGTGCCAGTAGGGTCGCGGAGACCCAGTACTTC. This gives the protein CASRVAETQYF.

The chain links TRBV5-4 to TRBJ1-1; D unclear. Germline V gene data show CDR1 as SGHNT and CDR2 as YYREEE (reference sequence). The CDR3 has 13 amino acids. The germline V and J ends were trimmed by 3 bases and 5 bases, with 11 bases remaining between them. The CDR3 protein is CASSSTGVTEAFF. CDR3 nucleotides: TGTGCCAGCAGCTCTACCGGGGTGACTGAAGCTTTCTTT. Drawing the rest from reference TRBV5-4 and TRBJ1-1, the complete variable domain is ETGVTQSPTHLIKTRGQQVTLRCSSQSGHNTVSWYQQALGQGPQFIFQYYREEENGRGNFPPRFSGLQFPNYSSELNVNALELDDSALYLCASSSTGVTEAFFGQGTRLTVV.